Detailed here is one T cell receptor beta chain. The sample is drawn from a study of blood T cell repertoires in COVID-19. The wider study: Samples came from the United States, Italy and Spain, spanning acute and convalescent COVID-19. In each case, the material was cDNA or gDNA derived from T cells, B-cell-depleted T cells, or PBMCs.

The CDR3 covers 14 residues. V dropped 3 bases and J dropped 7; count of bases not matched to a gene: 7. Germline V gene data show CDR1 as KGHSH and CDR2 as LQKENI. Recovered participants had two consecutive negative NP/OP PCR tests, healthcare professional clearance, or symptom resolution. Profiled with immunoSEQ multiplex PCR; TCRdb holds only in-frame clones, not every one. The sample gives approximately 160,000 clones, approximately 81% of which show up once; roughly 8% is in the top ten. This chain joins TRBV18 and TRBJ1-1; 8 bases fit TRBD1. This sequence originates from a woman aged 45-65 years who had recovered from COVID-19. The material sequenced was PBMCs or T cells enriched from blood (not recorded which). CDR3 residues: CASSPPDRVGEAFF. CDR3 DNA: TGTGCCAGCTCACCCCCGGACAGGGTGGGTGAAGCTTTCTTT. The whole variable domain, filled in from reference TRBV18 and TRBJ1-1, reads NAGVMQNPRHLVRRRGQEARLRCSPMKGHSHVYWYRQLPEEGLKFMVYLQKENIIDESGMPKERFSAEFPKEGPSILRIQQVVRGDSAAYFCASSPPDRVGEAFFGQGTRLTVV.